Sequencing of this T cell receptor (beta chain) was carried out in a study of T cell changes during pregnancy in multiple sclerosis (dated by TCRdb to about 2019). About the investigation overall: Changes in the T cell repertoire over the course of pregnancy were examined in this study in women with multiple sclerosis.

The library was prepared using the immunoSEQ multiplex PCR assay. Sourced from immuneACCESS, this table was stored by TCRdb with only in-frame sequences that have V and J called. A share of the clones is absent; for the studies checked, an unresolved V gene accounts for under half, and the remainder has no known explanation. The sample data list 35,000 to 45,000 clones, and nearly 90% of these were observed just once. Over 0.85% of the sample is in the top ten clones. As regards this clone: Its antigen is still unknown. No clone much larger than this one lies a single base away; base qualities are absent.

The CDR3 contains 16 residues, cysteine and phenylalanine counted. Just the 48-base CDR3 DNA is kept, in frame starting at base 1. V trim: 4 bases; J trim: 5 bases; unmatched bases: 8. Based on the germline V gene, the CDR1 and CDR2 sequences are SGHTA and FQGNSA. The V gene is TRBV7-2 and the J gene is TRBJ1-3; TRBD1 lines up with 10 middle nucleotides. Sequenced material: CD4+ T cells from peripheral blood mononuclear cells, taken after pregnancy. The sequence came from a female donor with multiple sclerosis, enrolled in a pregnancy study. The CDR3 region: CASSSNRDRGRNTIYF. The sequenced DNA: TGTGCCAGCAGCTCAAACCGGGACAGGGGACGAAACACCATATATTTT. Joined to the reference TRBV7-2 and TRBJ1-3 proteins, this CDR3 gives the full variable domain: GAGVSQSPSNKVTEKGKDVELRCDPISGHTALYWYRQSLGQGLEFLIYFQGNSAPDKSGLPSDRFSAERTGGSVSTLTIQRTQQEDSAVYLCASSSNRDRGRNTIYFGEGSWLTVV.